The rows below give T cell receptor beta chains drawn from one sample of a study of cytomegalovirus exposure and HLA in healthy donors. Sequencing was performed with immunoSEQ multiplex PCR; in TCRdb, only in-frame clones are kept and a portion is missing. The sample has fewer than 40,000 clones. Sequences were obtained from PBMCs. The origin of the receptors is a middle-aged woman in good health and CMV-seropositive. Each CDR3 is given with its conserved first and last residue. A D gene is named only where the DNA matches it firmly.

D gene: TRBD2
V gene: TRBV27
J gene: TRBJ2-7
CDR3 DNA: TGTGCCAGCAGAGCCCTAGCGGGAGTTGGACTCGAGCAGTACTTC
CDR3 protein: CASRALAGVGLEQYF

D gene: .
V gene: TRBV5-4
J gene: TRBJ1-2
CDR3 DNA: TGTGCCAGCAGAAAGCTTGGTTCGGGAGGGACGAACTATGGCTACACCTTC
CDR3 protein: CASRKLGSGGTNYGYTF

D gene: .
V gene: TRBV18
J gene: TRBJ1-2
CDR3 DNA: TGTGCCAGCTCACCAGCTCAGGGCGGCTATGGCTACACCTTC
CDR3 protein: CASSPAQGGYGYTF

D gene: .
V gene: TRBV7-8
J gene: TRBJ2-1
CDR3 DNA: TGTGCCAGCAGTTCCTACGGCGGGGGCTATAACAATGAGCAGTTCTTC
CDR3 protein: CASSSYGGGYNNEQFF

D gene: TRBD1
V gene: TRBV7-2
J gene: TRBJ2-7
CDR3 DNA: TGTGCCAGCAGCTTCCCCGGGACAGCCTACGAGCAGTACTTC
CDR3 protein: CASSFPGTAYEQYF

D gene: TRBD2
V gene: TRBV18
J gene: TRBJ2-1
CDR3 DNA: TGTGCCAGCTCACCACCTAGACTAGCGGGGATCAATGAGCAGTTCTTC
CDR3 protein: CASSPPRLAGINEQFF

D gene: TRBD1
V gene: TRBV6-1
J gene: TRBJ2-3
CDR3 DNA: TGTGCCAGCAGTCAAGGGACAGGGGCGGATACGCAGTATTTT
CDR3 protein: CASSQGTGADTQYF

D gene: .
V gene: TRBV6-6
J gene: TRBJ2-2
CDR3 DNA: TGTGCCAGCAGTTACTCGCCACAGTGGGAGCTGTTTTTT
CDR3 protein: CASSYSPQWELFF

D gene: .
V gene: TRBV28
J gene: TRBJ2-6
CDR3 DNA: TGTTCGAGCCGGGGACGGGAGAGCTCTGGGGCCAACGTCCTGACTTTC
CDR3 protein: CSSRGRESSGANVLTF

D gene: TRBD1
V gene: TRBV15
J gene: TRBJ1-4
CDR3 DNA: TGTGCCACCAGCGGGGGTATCGGAGACAGGGATGAAAAACTGTTTTTT
CDR3 protein: CATSGGIGDRDEKLFF

D gene: TRBD2
V gene: TRBV27
J gene: TRBJ2-7
CDR3 DNA: TGTGCCAGCAGCCGCGGGGGGTCCTACGAGCAGTACTTC
CDR3 protein: CASSRGGSYEQYF

D gene: .
V gene: TRBV6-5
J gene: TRBJ1-1
CDR3 DNA: TGTGCCAGCAGACAGGTGGGGAACACTGAAGCTTTCTTT
CDR3 protein: CASRQVGNTEAFF

D gene: TRBD2
V gene: TRBV5-1
J gene: TRBJ2-2
CDR3 DNA: TGCGCCAGCAGGTCCCCTAGCGGGGGGTTCTATCAAGGGGAGCTGTTTTTT
CDR3 protein: CASRSPSGGFYQGELFF

D gene: .
V gene: TRBV6-5
J gene: TRBJ1-6
CDR3 DNA: TGTGCCAGCAGGGTGGGGGCCATGGGGTCACCCCTCCACTTT
CDR3 protein: CASRVGAMGSPLHF

D gene: .
V gene: TRBV11-2
J gene: TRBJ2-7
CDR3 DNA: TGTGCCAGCAGCTTAATCGCCTACGAGCAGTACTTC
CDR3 protein: CASSLIAYEQYF

D gene: TRBD1
V gene: TRBV9
J gene: TRBJ1-2
CDR3 DNA: TGTGCCAGCACCGCCCTCGGGGACAGTGGTTACACCTTC
CDR3 protein: CASTALGDSGYTF

D gene: TRBD1
V gene: TRBV10-2
J gene: TRBJ2-7
CDR3 DNA: TGCGCCAGCAGAGAACCGGGACAGTCCTACGAGCAGTACTTC
CDR3 protein: CASREPGQSYEQYF

D gene: .
V gene: TRBV18
J gene: TRBJ2-1
CDR3 DNA: TGTGCCAGCTCACCGCGGGATACATCCCCAGGCGGGCTGTTCTTC
CDR3 protein: CASSPRDTSPGGLFF

D gene: .
V gene: TRBV28
J gene: TRBJ1-3
CDR3 DNA: TGTGCCAGCAGAGAGCCCTCCTCTGGAAACACCATATATTTT
CDR3 protein: CASREPSSGNTIYF

D gene: TRBD2
V gene: TRBV11-2
J gene: TRBJ2-2
CDR3 DNA: TGTGCCAGCAGCAAGGGACTAGCGGTGACCGGGGAGCTGTTTTTT
CDR3 protein: CASSKGLAVTGELFF

D gene: .
V gene: TRBV5-5
J gene: TRBJ2-1
CDR3 DNA: TGTGCCAGCAGCTTGGTTGGGGGGAGCTCCTACAATGAGCAGTTCTTC
CDR3 protein: CASSLVGGSSYNEQFF

D gene: TRBD2
V gene: TRBV5-4
J gene: TRBJ2-1
CDR3 DNA: TGTGCCAGCAGCTCAGCGGGGGGGCTCTCCTACAATGAGCAGTTCTTC
CDR3 protein: CASSSAGGLSYNEQFF

D gene: TRBD2
V gene: TRBV5-1
J gene: TRBJ2-3
CDR3 DNA: TGCGCCAGCAGAAGCGGGGGCCCCACAGATACGCAGTATTTT
CDR3 protein: CASRSGGPTDTQYF

D gene: .
V gene: TRBV6-5
J gene: TRBJ1-1
CDR3 DNA: TGTGCCAGCAACGCAGGGCCGATTACTGAAGCTTTCTTT
CDR3 protein: CASNAGPITEAFF

D gene: .
V gene: TRBV28
J gene: TRBJ1-5
CDR3 DNA: TGTGCCAGCAGTTTAAAGGGGTGGGAGGGTCAGCCCCAGCATTTT
CDR3 protein: CASSLKGWEGQPQHF

D gene: TRBD1
V gene: TRBV29-1
J gene: TRBJ2-7
CDR3 DNA: TGCAGCGCCCTTCCCCCAGGGGGCGGCTACGAGCAGTACTTC
CDR3 protein: CSALPPGGGYEQYF

D gene: .
V gene: TRBV28
J gene: TRBJ2-2
CDR3 DNA: TGTGCCAGCAGAACGGGGTTAAACACCGGGGAGCTGTTTTTT
CDR3 protein: CASRTGLNTGELFF

D gene: TRBD1
V gene: TRBV2
J gene: TRBJ2-5
CDR3 DNA: TGTGCCAGCAGGATGGGACAGTACCAAGAGACCCAGTACTTC
CDR3 protein: CASRMGQYQETQYF

D gene: .
V gene: TRBV6-5
J gene: TRBJ2-1
CDR3 DNA: TGTGCCAGCAGTTACTCGGGGGCGACCTACAATGAGCAGTTCTTC
CDR3 protein: CASSYSGATYNEQFF